The 9 T cell receptor beta chains in this list originate from one sample, sequenced in a study of blood T cell repertoires in COVID-19. Using immunoSEQ multiplex PCR, the repertoire was profiled, and TCRdb retains in-frame clones only, with some absent. Here the sample spans 120,000 or so clones, roughly four fifths being singletons. Sequencing used peripheral blood. All receptors come from a man aged 30 to 39 with COVID-19, enrolled during active disease.

The CDR3 DNA follows: TGTGCCAGCAGCGTCACGGCAGCGGACGGTTCACCCCTCCACTTT. This translates into CASSVTAADGSPLHF. The V gene is TRBV9, the J gene TRBJ1-6; D unresolved. The V end was cut by 2 bases, the J end by 9 bases, with 15 bases between. The germline V gene has CDR1 SGDLS and CDR2 YYNGEE. This CDR3 has 15 residues.

This clone was seen a few times. This chain connects TRBV4-1 to TRBJ1-2, with D unclear. Trimming stripped 4 bases from V and 6 bases from J, with 12 bases between. The CDR3 runs to 13 residues. CDR1 MGHRA and CDR2 YSYEKL come from the germline V gene. The chain's CDR3 is CASSPHYLDGYTF. DNA for the CDR3: TGCGCCAGCAGCCCCCACTATTTGGATGGCTACACCTTC.

The chain joins TRBV7-2 to TRBJ2-3; tentative D call: TRBD2 (5 bases). The CDR3 runs to 15 residues. CDR1 is SGHTA, CDR2 FQGNSA, per germline. Trimming cost V 8 bases and J 1 base, with 16 bases left between them. CDR3 region: CASPTVSGGTDTQYF. CDR3 sequence (DNA): TGTGCCAGCCCCACCGTGTCCGGGGGCACAGATACGCAGTATTTT.

CDR3 in amino acids: CASSLQGIENTEAFF. The CDR3 DNA sequence: TGTGCCAGCAGCTTACAGGGAATTGAGAACACTGAAGCTTTCTTT. This chain connects TRBV7-9 to TRBJ1-1; perhaps TRBD1 as D (5 bases). The CDR3 runs 15 residues. V was trimmed by 2 bases and J by 1 base, leaving 11 bases between them. Germline V gene data show CDR1 as SEHNR and CDR2 as FQNEAQ (reference sequence).

This rearrangement joins TRBV4-3 to TRBJ1-1; 7 bases fit TRBD1. There are 17 residues in the CDR3. Germline V gene sequence: CDR1 LGHNA, CDR2 YSLEER. Unmatched junction bases numbered 13, after V lost 1 base and J lost 5 bases. CDR3 coding DNA: TGCGCCAGCAGCCAAGGACAGGGTGGTTACTTAAGGACTGAAGCTTTCTTT. This gives the protein CASSQGQGGYLRTEAFF.

This clone has only one observation. This chain links TRBV14 with TRBJ1-3, with a possible D match to TRBD1 (5 bases). CDR1 is SGHDN, CDR2 FVKESK, per germline. The CDR3 consists of 16 residues. V lost 0 bases to trimming and J lost 0 bases, with 9 bases between them. The CDR3 loop is CASSQEGDYSGNTIYF. CDR3 sequence (DNA): TGTGCCAGCAGCCAAGAAGGGGATTACTCTGGAAACACCATATATTTT. Full variable domain (rest looked up from reference TRBV14 and TRBJ1-3): EAGVTQFPSHSVIEKGQTVTLRCDPISGHDNLYWYRRVMGKEIKFLLHFVKESKQDESGMPNNRFLAERTGGTYSTLKVQPAELEDSGVYFCASSQEGDYSGNTIYFGEGSWLTVV.

The DNA of the CDR3 is TGTGCCTGGAGTGTTTGGAGAGGGCCGGGCACCGGGGAGCTGTTTTTT. Its translation: CAWSVWRGPGTGELFF. The V call is TRBV30, the J call TRBJ2-2; weak D call: TRBD2 (5 bases). The germline gives CDR1 GTSNPN, CDR2 SVGIG (reference sequence). Trimming took 0 bases from V and 4 from J, leaving 15 bases between them. The CDR3 sequence is 16 residues long. The whole variable domain, remainder taken from reference TRBV30 and TRBJ2-2, is SQTIHQWPATLVQPVGSPLSLECTVEGTSNPNLYWYRQAAGRGLQLLFYSVGIGQISSEVPQNLSASRPQDRQFILSSKKLLLSDSGFYLCAWSVWRGPGTGELFFGEGSRLTVL.

The CDR3 nucleotides read TGTGCCAGCAGCGAGGAACAGGGGGCTGTGAGGGAGCAGTACTTC. It yields the protein CASSEEQGAVREQYF. The chain links TRBV5-4 to TRBJ2-7; 9 bases match TRBD1. After removal of 4 bases from V and 7 bases from J, the junction contained 12 bases not matched to a gene. CDR1 SGHNT and CDR2 YYREEE come from the germline V gene (reference sequence). CDR3 length: 15 residues.

This rearrangement joins TRBV12-5 to TRBJ1-1, with 11 bases that match TRBD1. CDR1 and CDR2 (germline): LGHNT, FRNRAP. The CDR3 is 19 amino acids. V shed 0 bases, J shed 0 bases, and the junction held 9 bases outside the gene matches. The CDR3 here is CASGLVVGQGVLMNTEAFF. CDR3 bases: TGTGCTAGTGGTTTGGTAGTGGGACAGGGGGTCCTCATGAACACTGAAGCTTTCTTT. The full variable domain, with the rest looked up from reference TRBV12-5 and TRBJ1-1, is DARVTQTPRHKVTEMGQEVTMRCQPILGHNTVFWYRQTMMQGLELLAYFRNRAPLDDSGMPKDRFSAEMPDATLATLKIQPSEPRDSAVYFCASGLVVGQGVLMNTEAFFGQGTRLTVV.